This is a list of T cell receptor beta chains from one sample in a study of blood T cell repertoires in COVID-19. This table comes from immunoSEQ multiplex PCR, and its TCRdb copy is limited to in-frame clones, with some not included. This sample yields under 250,000 clones, of which around four fifths are seen a single time; around 5% belongs to the top ten. Sequences were obtained from peripheral blood. All receptors come from a woman aged 70 to 79 with acute or convalescent COVID-19. The CDR3 runs from the conserved cysteine through the conserved F or W. D genes are given only for firm matches. Clone size is shown for a subset of rows, as once, few, many or a class of expanded clone.

D gene	CDR3 length	V gene	clone size	J gene	CDR3 DNA	CDR3 protein
-	13	TRBV7-6	-	TRBJ1-2	TGTGCCAGCAGCCCCCGACAGGATGTGGGCTACACCTTC	CASSPRQDVGYTF
-	15	TRBV15	-	TRBJ2-7	TGTGCCACCAGCAGAGATCAGATGGTTCTCGACGAGCAGTACTTC	CATSRDQMVLDEQYF
-	13	TRBV11-2	-	TRBJ2-7	TGTGCCAGCAGCTTATCCAGGGTGTACGAGCAGTACTTC	CASSLSRVYEQYF
-	13	TRBV12-3/TRBV12-4	-	TRBJ2-5	TGTGCCAGCAGACTAGGTTCCGGGGGGACCCAGTACTTC	CASRLGSGGTQYF
TRBD2	16	TRBV5-6	few	TRBJ2-7	TGTGCCAGCAGCTGGGGACTAGCGGGGGGGCGTAGCGAGCAGTACTTC	CASSWGLAGGRSEQYF
-	15	TRBV15	-	TRBJ1-2	TGTGCCACCAGCAGACCCCCGGGGGGGGGCATCGGCTACACCTTC	CATSRPPGGGIGYTF
TRBD1	15	TRBV3-1/TRBV3-2	-	TRBJ1-2	TGTGCCAGCAGCCATTGGGACAGGCCTAACTATGGCTACACCTTC	CASSHWDRPNYGYTF
TRBD1	12	TRBV6-5	-	TRBJ1-1	TGTGCCAGCAGTTACAGGGACAGTGAAGCTTTCTTT	CASSYRDSEAFF
-	15	TRBV25-1	-	TRBJ1-1	TGTGCCAGCAGTGAATATAGTTTAGGGGACACTGAAGCTTTCTTT	CASSEYSLGDTEAFF
-	13	TRBV7-2	-	TRBJ1-1	TGTGCCAGCAGTTACGGGGGTGGGACTGAAGCTTTCTTT	CASSYGGGTEAFF
TRBD1	17	TRBV19	-	TRBJ1-1	TGTGCCAGTAGTAGAGTGGGACAGGGATTATTTGGCACTGAAGCTTTCTTT	CASSRVGQGLFGTEAFF
TRBD1	16	TRBV6-5	-	TRBJ1-1	TGTGCCAGCAGTTACTCGACCAGACAGGGGCGAACTGAAGCTTTCTTT	CASSYSTRQGRTEAFF
TRBD2	17	TRBV5-1	-	TRBJ2-5	TGCGCCAGCAGCTTGAGTGGGACTAGCGGGGGCCAAGAGACCCAGTACTTC	CASSLSGTSGGQETQYF
-	14	TRBV18	-	TRBJ1-2	TGTGCCAGCTCAACTATGAGTCGGCCCAACGGCTACACCTTC	CASSTMSRPNGYTF
TRBD1	16	TRBV7-9	-	TRBJ1-2	TGTGCCAGCAGCACCGCGGACAGGCACTTTGGCTATGGCTACACCTTC	CASSTADRHFGYGYTF
TRBD1	16	TRBV7-7	-	TRBJ2-5	TGTGCCAGCAGCTTAGAGGGACAGGCCCTACTGGGGACCCAGTACTTC	CASSLEGQALLGTQYF
-	15	TRBV10-3	once	TRBJ1-1	TGTGCCATCAGTGGGGGGCAGAATAGAGACACTGAAGCTTTCTTT	CAISGGQNRDTEAFF
-	15	TRBV7-2	-	TRBJ1-1	TGTGCCAGCAGCTTAGCTAGCGGGGGCGGTACTGAAGCTTTCTTT	CASSLASGGGTEAFF
TRBD2	14	TRBV7-9	-	TRBJ2-7	TGTGCCAGCGGTTTGGGGAGGGCACTGAGCGAGCAGTACTTC	CASGLGRALSEQYF
-	16	TRBV19	-	TRBJ2-2	TGTGCCAGTAGTGCCGCGGTTCTGGGGAGAGGCGGGGAGCTGTTTTTT	CASSAAVLGRGGELFF
TRBD1	17	TRBV5-4	-	TRBJ1-1	TGTGCCAGCAGCTTGGATAACAGGGGGGGCATGAACACTGAAGCTTTCTTT	CASSLDNRGGMNTEAFF
-	15	TRBV5-1	-	TRBJ1-1	TGCGCCAGCAGCAGTCAGGGGATCATGAACACTGAAGCTTTCTTT	CASSSQGIMNTEAFF
TRBD2	16	TRBV5-1	-	TRBJ2-2	TGCGCCAGCAGAGCCCGCTGGGAGGGGAGCACCGGGGAGCTGTTTTTT	CASRARWEGSTGELFF
TRBD1	16	TRBV5-1	few	TRBJ2-1	TGCGCCAGCAGCTCCTCCGGGACAGGAGCCTACAATGAGCAGTTCTTC	CASSSSGTGAYNEQFF
-	14	TRBV19	-	TRBJ2-1	TGTGCCAGTACCCCGGGTTCGGACAGAGATTCGCAGTTCTTC	CASTPGSDRDSQFF
TRBD1	13	TRBV7-2	few	TRBJ1-1	TGTGCCAGCAGCTCTACACCTGGGACAGTCGCTTTCTTT	CASSSTPGTVAFF
TRBD1	16	TRBV4-1	-	TRBJ2-1	TGCGCCAGCAGCCAAGATTTGACAGGGTCCTACAATGAGCAGTTCTTC	CASSQDLTGSYNEQFF
TRBD1	15	TRBV2	-	TRBJ1-6	TGTGCCAGCAGGGACCGGACAGGATGGGATTCACCCCTCCACTTT	CASRDRTGWDSPLHF
-	16	TRBV3-1/TRBV3-2	-	TRBJ1-3	TGTGCCAGCAGCAAATTTTCAGGGCGCTCTGGAAACACCATATATTTT	CASSKFSGRSGNTIYF
-	12	TRBV6-5	few	TRBJ1-5	TGTGCCAGCAGTACGGTGAATCAGCCCCAGCATTTT	CASSTVNQPQHF
-	13	TRBV10-3	-	TRBJ1-1	TGTGCCACCAGCCTAGGGGTGAACACTGAAGCTTTCTTT	CATSLGVNTEAFF
TRBD1	16	TRBV28	once	TRBJ2-7	TGTGCCAGCAGCACCGCAGGGGGTTTCTTCTCCTACGAGCAGTACTTC	CASSTAGGFFSYEQYF
-	15	TRBV7-5	-	TRBJ2-1	TGTGCCAGAAGCTTACTCACGAGCTCCTACAATGAGCAGTTCTTC	CARSLLTSSYNEQFF
-	14	TRBV5-1	-	TRBJ2-3	TGCGCCAGCAGCTTTGGACAGTACACAGATACGCAGTATTTT	CASSFGQYTDTQYF
TRBD1	14	TRBV6-5	-	TRBJ1-2	TGTGCCAGCAATGTGGCAGGGGGCGGGGATGGCTACACCTTC	CASNVAGGGDGYTF
-	17	TRBV7-9	-	TRBJ1-1	TGTGCCAGCAGAGGTGCGAGGGAGAGATATCAGGACACTGAAGCTTTCTTT	CASRGARERYQDTEAFF
-	14	TRBV6-2/TRBV6-3	-	TRBJ1-3	TGTGCCAGCAGTCCAGGGGTAACTGGAAACACCATATATTTT	CASSPGVTGNTIYF
TRBD1	16	TRBV6-5	once	TRBJ1-4	TGTGCCAGCAGTTTACGGAGGGGGCAGAGTAATGAAAAACTGTTTTTT	CASSLRRGQSNEKLFF
-	14	TRBV13	-	TRBJ2-2	TGTGCCAGCAGTCCCCAGGGGTACACCGGGGAGCTGTTTTTT	CASSPQGYTGELFF
-	15	TRBV2	-	TRBJ2-2	TGTGCCAGCAGTCACCGAGCGATGAACACCGGGGAGCTGTTTTTT	CASSHRAMNTGELFF
-	12	TRBV29-1	-	TRBJ1-1	TGCAGCGCGGCTCAGGGCGACACTGAAGCTTTCTTT	CSAAQGDTEAFF